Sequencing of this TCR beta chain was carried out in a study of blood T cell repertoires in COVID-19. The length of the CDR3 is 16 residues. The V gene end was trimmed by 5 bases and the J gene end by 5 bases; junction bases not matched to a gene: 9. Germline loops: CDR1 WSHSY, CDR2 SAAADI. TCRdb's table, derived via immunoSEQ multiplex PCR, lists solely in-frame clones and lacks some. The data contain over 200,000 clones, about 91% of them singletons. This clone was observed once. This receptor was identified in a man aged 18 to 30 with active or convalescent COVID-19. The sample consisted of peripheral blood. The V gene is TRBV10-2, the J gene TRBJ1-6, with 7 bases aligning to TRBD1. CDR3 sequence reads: CASSQHQGQDNSPLHF. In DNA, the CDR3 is TGCGCCAGCAGTCAACATCAAGGACAGGATAATTCACCCCTCCACTTT.